What follows describes a single T cell receptor beta chain. Original analysis: Estimated nucleated cell counts came from reference gene primer amplification. Method: immunoSEQ multiplex PCR; TCRdb's copy keeps in-frame clones and lacks some. V and J calls plus clone size are reproduced from that table; the DNA served to infer D and trimming. Found here are about 50,000 clones, around 90% of them singletons; the top ten hold approximately 10%. Losses at the gene ends were 0 bases for V and 2 bases for J; bases not matched to a gene: 6. The germline V gene has CDR1 LGHDT and CDR2 YNNKEL (reference sequence). This CDR3 comprises 16 residues. This sample is part of a study of blood T cell repertoires in COVID-19. Study summary: Acute and convalescent COVID-19 specimens originated in the United States, Italy and Spain. Nucleic acid was either cDNA or gDNA, and it came from T cells, B-cell-depleted T cells, or PBMCs.

Sequencing input: peripheral blood. The TCR comes from a man in his fifties with active COVID-19. The gene calls are TRBV3-1 (or the pseudogene TRBV3-2) and TRBJ2-5, with 7 bases lining up with TRBD2. DNA for the CDR3: TGTGCCAGCAGCCAAGAAGAGGGCGGGGGACAAGAGACCCAGTACTTC. As protein: CASSQEEGGGQETQYF.